The TCR beta chain under discussion was sequenced for a study of T-cell reconstitution after alpha-beta-depleted transplantation in children. V lost 0 bases to trimming and J lost 3 bases, with 14 bases between them. Germline lookup yields CDR1 SGHRS and CDR2 YFSETQ. The length of the CDR3 is 16 residues. Unique molecular identifiers were used in preparing the TCRbeta library. TCRdb passed the PCR reads through MiXCR, listing each CDR3 protein once. The data contain about 830,000 distinct CDR3 sequences, roughly 15% of them singletons. The origin of this receptor is a male patient aged 10-17 years who had a stem cell transplant for acute lymphoblastic leukemia, so the T cells may come from the graft donor. V and J are TRBV5-1 and TRBJ2-3; D might be TRBD2 (6 bases). The specimen was PBMCs, mostly from graft donor cells, collected 360 days after TCRalphabeta/CD19-depleted stem cell transplant. The DNA of the CDR3 is TGCGCCAGCAGCTTGGGCTTCGGCGGGGCAACAGATACGCAGTATTTT. Translated, it gives CASSLGFGGATDTQYF.